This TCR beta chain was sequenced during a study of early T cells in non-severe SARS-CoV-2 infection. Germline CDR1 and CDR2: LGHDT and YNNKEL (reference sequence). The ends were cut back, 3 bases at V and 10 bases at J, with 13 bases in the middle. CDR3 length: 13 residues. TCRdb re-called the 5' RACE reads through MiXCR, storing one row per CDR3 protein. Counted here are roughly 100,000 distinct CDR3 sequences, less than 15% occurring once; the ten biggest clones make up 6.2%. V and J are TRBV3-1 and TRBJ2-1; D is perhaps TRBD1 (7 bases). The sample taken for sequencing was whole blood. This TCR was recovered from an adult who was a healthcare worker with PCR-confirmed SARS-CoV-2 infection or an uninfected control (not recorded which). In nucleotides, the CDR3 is TGTGCCAGCAGCCAGGTCGGGGGACAGGAGCAGTTCTTC. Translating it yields CASSQVGGQEQFF.